This T cell receptor (beta chain) was observed in a study of CD8 T cells in Susac syndrome. This clonotype was found once. The study sequenced TCR beta in blood CD8+ and CD4+ T cells. With random hexamers, roughly 0.45 to 1 ug RNA was reverse transcribed. From the immunoSEQ multiplex PCR reads, TCRdb called clonotypes with MiXCR, one entry per CDR3 protein. This sample has some 100,000 distinct CDR3 sequences, with around 94% found just once. The CDR3 extends over 13 amino acids. Between the trimmed V and J ends, which lost 6 bases and 4 bases, there was a span of 12 bases. The germline CDR1 and CDR2 sequences are LNHDA and SQIVND (reference sequence).

The chain is built from TRBV19 and TRBJ1-1, with D tentatively TRBD1 (6 bases). The sequencing input was CD4+ T cells from PBMCs. This TCR came from a human donor with multiple sclerosis. CDR3 amino acids: CASSLTGATEAFF. CDR3 DNA: TGTGCCAGTAGCCTGACAGGTGCCACTGAAGCTTTCTTT.